These 15 T cell receptor beta chains were sequenced from one sample in a study of CD8+ T cells in alopecia areata. Documented treatment: oral pan-JAK inhibitor, 5-10 mg twice daily. Sequencing used cDNA as its template, made by extracting RNA and reverse transcribing it. Data came from immunoSEQ multiplex PCR; TCRdb stores just in-frame clones and leaves some out. The sample holds some 170,000 clones, about 48% seen once. Here the sequenced sample was CD8+ T cells sorted from blood, taken at week 24, from a patient treated with tofacitinib. These receptor sequences come from a human donor with alopecia areata.

The chain has TRBV4-3 and TRBJ2-7; TRBD1 aligns across 11 bases. The CDR3 extends over 15 amino acids. Trimming took 2 bases from V and 6 from J; bases not matched to a gene: 6. Germline CDR1 and CDR2: LGHNA and YSLEER. This CDR3 is CASSQLTGTGGEQYF. CDR3 nucleotide sequence: TGCGCCAGCAGCCAATTAACCGGGACAGGGGGCGAGCAGTACTTC.

This clone was detected only a few times. CDR3 DNA: TGTGCCAGTACCCCTCTGCCAGGGTCGACCGGGGAGCTGTTTTTT. It encodes CASTPLPGSTGELFF. The chain carries TRBV19 and TRBJ2-2; the D gene is possibly TRBD1 (5 bases). CDR1 is LNHDA and CDR2 is SQIVND in the germline V gene (reference sequence). V lost 7 bases and J 5 bases, leaving 17 bases between the germline ends. The CDR3 length is 15 residues.

A few counts support this clone. J is TRBJ2-3 and V is TRBV13, with no clear D. The CDR3 is 13 residues long. The ends were cut back, 0 bases at V and 1 base at J, with 2 bases in the middle. Germline CDR1 and CDR2: PRHDT and FYEKMQ (reference sequence). CDR3 protein: CASSLGGTDTQYF. DNA of the CDR3: TGTGCCAGCAGCTTAGGGGGCACAGATACGCAGTATTTT.

V and J are TRBV25-1 and TRBJ1-4; D is uncertain. This CDR3 is built from 13 residues. Germline CDR1 is MGHDK and CDR2 is SYGVNS. V was clipped by 1 base and J by 15 bases, with 15 bases between them. CDR3 DNA sequence: TGTGCCAGCAGTGAATCCATGCATGCGTCTGTGTTTTTT. Amino acid sequence: CASSESMHASVFF.

V usage is TRBV29-1 and J usage is TRBJ2-2; 8 bases are a match to TRBD2. Germline trimming cut 4 bases from V and 4 bases from J; bases unmatched to any gene: 5. Germline lookup yields CDR1 SQVTM and CDR2 ANQGSEA. The CDR3 has 14 amino acids. The CDR3 region is CSVGSSGRTGELFF. The CDR3 DNA reads TGCAGCGTTGGTTCTAGCGGGCGCACCGGGGAGCTGTTTTTT.

The chain uses TRBV23-1 and TRBJ1-5; TRBD1 might be the D (5 bases). TRBV23-1 is an ORF, and what it does is uncertain. CDR3 size: 14 residues. V lost 6 bases, J lost 7 bases, and 16 bases lay in between. DNA for the CDR3: TGCGCCAGCAGCCATGGGACGTTCTCCCAGCCCCAGCATTTT. Amino acids: CASSHGTFSQPQHF.

The chain recombines TRBV30 with TRBJ2-1; TRBD2 is a possible D gene (7 bases). The CDR3 contains 12 residues. The ends were cut back, 5 bases at V and 9 bases at J, with 14 bases in the middle. Germline CDR1 GTSNPN, CDR2 SVGIG (reference sequence). The CDR3 region is CAWGWGGPEQFF. The DNA for the CDR3 is TGTGCCTGGGGCTGGGGGGGCCCTGAGCAGTTCTTC.

This clone has just a few counts. This chain uses TRBV11-2 with TRBJ2-3; no reliable D call. V gave up 2 bases and J gave up 0 bases, with 6 bases separating them. The germline V gene has CDR1 SGHAT and CDR2 FQNNGV. The CDR3 extends over 14 amino acids. The CDR3 reads CASSLLGSTDTQYF. The CDR3 DNA reads TGTGCCAGCAGCTTACTGGGGAGCACAGATACGCAGTATTTT.

This clone was seen just once. V usage is TRBV21-1 and J usage is TRBJ1-2. TRBV21-1 corresponds to a pseudogene. CDR3 length: 16 residues. The DNA of the CDR3 is TGTGCCAGCAGCACCAGTAATAGCCCTGGCGCCTATGGCTACACCTTC. Translated: CASSTSNSPGAYGYTF.

The table lists this clone with a count of one. V and J are TRBV4-1 and TRBJ1-5; D possibly corresponds to TRBD1 (5 bases). This CDR3 has 16 amino acids. The V end lost 3 bases, the J end lost 7 bases, and 19 bases lay between the germline ends. Germline V gene data show CDR1 as MGHRA and CDR2 as YSYEKL. Here the CDR3 reads CASSQERTGVLQPQHF. The CDR3 region has the DNA TGCGCCAGCAGCCAGGAGAGGACGGGGGTATTGCAGCCCCAGCATTTT.

This chain joins TRBV7-2 and TRBJ2-3; D assignment may be TRBD1 or TRBD2 (5 bases each). V was clipped by 5 bases and J by 3 bases, with 15 bases between them. Looked up from germline, CDR1 is SGHTA and CDR2 is FQGNSA. This CDR3 spans 15 amino acids. This CDR3 is CASSQPWGITDTQYF. For the CDR3, the DNA is TGTGCCAGCAGCCAGCCTTGGGGGATAACAGATACGCAGTATTTT. The complete variable domain, with remaining parts taken from reference TRBV7-2 and TRBJ2-3, reads GAGVSQSPSNKVTEKGKDVELRCDPISGHTALYWYRQSLGQGLEFLIYFQGNSAPDKSGLPSDRFSAERTGGSVSTLTIQRTQQEDSAVYLCASSQPWGITDTQYFGPGTRLTVL.

This sequence joins TRBV5-6 and TRBJ2-7; 7 bases match TRBD1. Germline assignment: CDR1 SGHDT and CDR2 YYEEEE. The CDR3 runs 14 residues. The trim removed 4 bases at V and 6 bases at J, leaving 10 bases unmatched. The CDR3 DNA reads TGTGCCAGCAGCCTCCGGGACAGCTGGACCGAGCAGTACTTC. It translates to CASSLRDSWTEQYF.

V usage is TRBV13 and J usage is TRBJ1-1; tentative D call: TRBD1 (6 bases). The CDR3 runs 15 residues. CDR1 is PRHDT and CDR2 is FYEKMQ in the germline V gene (reference sequence). Deletions cut 4 bases from V and 1 base from J, with 13 bases between. CDR3 bases: TGTGCCAGCAGCTCCTCGGAAGGGGGGAACACTGAAGCTTTCTTT. As protein: CASSSSEGGNTEAFF.

Here the CDR3 reads CASRDVADEGYTF. CDR3 DNA sequence: TGCGCCAGCAGGGACGTTGCCGACGAGGGCTACACCTTC. This chain links TRBV10-2 with TRBJ1-2, with D unresolved. The CDR3 length is 13 residues. Germline CDR1 WSHSY, CDR2 SAAADI. Trimming took 6 bases from V and 8 from J, leaving 16 bases between them.

This clone showed up just once. The chain has TRBV4-1 and TRBJ2-7; 9 bases fit TRBD1. J was trimmed by 1 base and V by 2 bases; bases with no gene match: 3. There are 15 residues in the CDR3. The germline V gene has CDR1 MGHRA and CDR2 YSYEKL. CDR3 in amino acids: CASSQHRGQSYEQYF. CDR3 nucleotides: TGCGCCAGCAGCCAACACAGGGGGCAGTCCTACGAGCAGTACTTC.